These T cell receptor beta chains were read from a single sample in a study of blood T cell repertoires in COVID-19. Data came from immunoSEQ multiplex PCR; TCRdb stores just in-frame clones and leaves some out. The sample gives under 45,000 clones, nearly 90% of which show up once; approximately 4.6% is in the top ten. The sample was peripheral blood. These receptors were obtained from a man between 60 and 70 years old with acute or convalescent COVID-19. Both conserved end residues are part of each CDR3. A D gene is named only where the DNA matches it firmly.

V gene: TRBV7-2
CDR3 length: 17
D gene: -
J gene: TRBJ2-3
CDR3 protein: CASSLAPLGKGGDTQYF

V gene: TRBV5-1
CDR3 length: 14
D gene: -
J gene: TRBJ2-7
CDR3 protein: CASSPWTETYEQYF

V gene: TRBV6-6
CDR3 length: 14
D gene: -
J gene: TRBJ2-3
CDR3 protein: CASSPNPGTDTQYF

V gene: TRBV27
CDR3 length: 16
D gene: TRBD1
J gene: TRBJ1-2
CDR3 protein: CASKPTWDRVRNGYTF

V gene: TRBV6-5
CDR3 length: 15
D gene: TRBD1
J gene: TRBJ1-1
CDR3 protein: CASMSIRQGRSEAFF

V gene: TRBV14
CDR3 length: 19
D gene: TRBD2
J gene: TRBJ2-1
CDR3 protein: CASSLGGLMSSGAYNEQFF

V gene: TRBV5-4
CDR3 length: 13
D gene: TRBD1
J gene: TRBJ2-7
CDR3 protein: CASSGDSLYEQYF

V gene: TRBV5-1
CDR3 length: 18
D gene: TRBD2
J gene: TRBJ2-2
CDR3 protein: CASSLATTSGVNTGELFF

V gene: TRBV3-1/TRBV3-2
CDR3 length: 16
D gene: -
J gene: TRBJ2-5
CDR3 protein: CASSQDRTDDEETQYF

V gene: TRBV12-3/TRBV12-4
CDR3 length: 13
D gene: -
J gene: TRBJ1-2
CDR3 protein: CASSFMRENGYTF

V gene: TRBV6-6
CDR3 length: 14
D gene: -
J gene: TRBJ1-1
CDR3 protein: CASSYSGERGEAFF

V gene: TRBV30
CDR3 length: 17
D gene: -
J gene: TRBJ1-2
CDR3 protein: CAWSPPGVDKLNYGYTF

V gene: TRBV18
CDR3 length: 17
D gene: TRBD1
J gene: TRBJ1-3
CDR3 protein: CASSPQTGTRSGNTIYF

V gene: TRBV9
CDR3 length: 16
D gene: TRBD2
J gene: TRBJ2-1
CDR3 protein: CASSVEFSGNYNEQFF

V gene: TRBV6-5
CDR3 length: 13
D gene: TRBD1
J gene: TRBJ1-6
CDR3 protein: CAAQGAVNSPLHF

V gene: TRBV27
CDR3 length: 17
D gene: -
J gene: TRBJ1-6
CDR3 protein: CASQIQGRGANNSPLHF

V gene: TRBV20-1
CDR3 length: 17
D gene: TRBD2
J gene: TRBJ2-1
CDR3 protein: CSASGASGEDRPLEQFF

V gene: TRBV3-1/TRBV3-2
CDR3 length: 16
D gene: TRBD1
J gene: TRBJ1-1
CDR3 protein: CASSLRTGGRNTEAFF

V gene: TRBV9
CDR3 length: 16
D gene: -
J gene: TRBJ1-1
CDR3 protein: CASSSRGGAGNTEAFF

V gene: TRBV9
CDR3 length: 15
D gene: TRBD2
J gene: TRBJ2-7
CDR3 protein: CASSPRGGFNYEQYF

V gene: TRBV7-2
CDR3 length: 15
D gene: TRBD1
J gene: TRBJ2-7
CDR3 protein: CASSIGQVSSYEQYF

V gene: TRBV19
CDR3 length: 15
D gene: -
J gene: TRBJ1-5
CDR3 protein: CASSMRGAGNQPQHF

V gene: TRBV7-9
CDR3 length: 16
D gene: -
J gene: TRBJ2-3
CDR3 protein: CASSLSRGTSTDTQYF

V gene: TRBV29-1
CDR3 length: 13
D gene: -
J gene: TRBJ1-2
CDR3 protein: CSVEESFNYGYTF

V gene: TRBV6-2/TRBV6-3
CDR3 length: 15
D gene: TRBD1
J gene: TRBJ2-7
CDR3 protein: CASSYGVTGVYEQYF

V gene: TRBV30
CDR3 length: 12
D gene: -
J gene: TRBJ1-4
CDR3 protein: CAWSVGVEKLFF

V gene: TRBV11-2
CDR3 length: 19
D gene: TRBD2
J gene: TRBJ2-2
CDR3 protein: CASSGPREDGLAGSGELFF

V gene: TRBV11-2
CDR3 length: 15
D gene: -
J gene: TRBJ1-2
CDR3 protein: CASSLAQGHRDGYTF

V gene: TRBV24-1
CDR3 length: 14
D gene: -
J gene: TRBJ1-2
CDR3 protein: CATSDLSGNYGYTF

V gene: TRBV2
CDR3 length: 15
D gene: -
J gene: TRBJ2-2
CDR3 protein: CASRQQVTNTGELFF

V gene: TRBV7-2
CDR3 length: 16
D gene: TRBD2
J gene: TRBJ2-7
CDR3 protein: CASSFGTSGGAHEQYF

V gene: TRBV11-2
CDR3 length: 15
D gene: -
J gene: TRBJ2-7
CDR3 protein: CASSQPGIRGPEQYF

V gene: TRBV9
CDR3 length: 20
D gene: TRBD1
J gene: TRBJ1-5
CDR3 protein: CASSTQTLWTGTYSNQPQHF

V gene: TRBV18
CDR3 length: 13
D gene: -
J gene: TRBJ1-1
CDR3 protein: CASSPLTTGQAFF

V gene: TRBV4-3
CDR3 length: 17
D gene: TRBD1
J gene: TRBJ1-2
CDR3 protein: CASSQDPWTGALVGYTF

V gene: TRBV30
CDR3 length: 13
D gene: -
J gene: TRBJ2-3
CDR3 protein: CAWSSASTDTQYF

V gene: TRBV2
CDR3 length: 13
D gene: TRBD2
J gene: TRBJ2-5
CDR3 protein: CARKGLAGETQYF

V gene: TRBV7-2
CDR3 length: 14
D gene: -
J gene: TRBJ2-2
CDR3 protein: CASSPDWLTGELFF

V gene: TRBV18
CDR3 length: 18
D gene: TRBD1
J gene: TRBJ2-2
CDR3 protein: CASSPPGVGQPNTGELFF

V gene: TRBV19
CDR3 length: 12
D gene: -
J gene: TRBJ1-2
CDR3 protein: CASIGREYGYTF

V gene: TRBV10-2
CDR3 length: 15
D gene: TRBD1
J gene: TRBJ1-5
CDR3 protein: CASSPGTGGGQPQHF

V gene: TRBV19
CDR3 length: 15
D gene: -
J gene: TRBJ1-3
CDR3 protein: CASSSLANSGNTIYF

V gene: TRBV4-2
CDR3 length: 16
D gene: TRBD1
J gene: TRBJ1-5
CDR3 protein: CASSQDSWSTGQPQHF

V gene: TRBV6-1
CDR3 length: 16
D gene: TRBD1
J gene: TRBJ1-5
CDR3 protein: CASSDQDRGVDQPQHF

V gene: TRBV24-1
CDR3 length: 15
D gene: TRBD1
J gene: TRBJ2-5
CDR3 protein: CATSDFSTGRETQYF